This TCR beta chain was retrieved from a study of OX40 agonist ivuxolimab in advanced cancers. This CDR3 has 18 amino acids. Germline assignment: CDR1 MGHRA and CDR2 YSYEKL. Losses at the gene ends were 1 base for V and 8 bases for J; bases not matched to a gene: 15. Details on this clone: Antigen: not known.

Study-level findings and limits: There was clonal expansion of CD4+ and CD8+ blood T cells by week 6 at 0.1 to 3.0 mg/kg. Partial responders at 0.1-3.0 mg/kg had among the lowest clonal expansion. More expanded clones were found, on average, in CD8+ than in CD4+ T cells.

Generated by immunoSEQ multiplex PCR, the TCRdb table keeps only in-frame clones and is missing some. In the table there are 70,000 to 95,000 clones, around nine tenths of which are singletons. V gene TRBV4-1 combines with J gene TRBJ2-1; 9 positions match TRBD2. Sequencing used CD4+ or CD8+ T cells sorted from blood, obtained in a trial of the OX40 agonist ivuxolimab. This receptor was identified in an adult with an advanced solid tumor such as melanoma, head and neck, liver or kidney cancer. This CDR3 is CASSQVMAGGPKGHEQFF. CDR3 nucleotide sequence: TGCGCCAGCAGCCAAGTAATGGCGGGAGGGCCTAAGGGCCATGAGCAGTTCTTC.